The T cell receptor (beta chain) described here comes from a study of vaccination and CD4 T cells after COVID-19. Study at large: Post-vaccination specimens were collected at a median of roughly 65 days following dose two (range 14 to 241). Treatment of control cultures consisted of a CEFX pool, an HIV-1 Nef pool, or no peptide.

Sequencing of cultured CD4+ T cell DNA used the Oncomine TCR Beta short-read assay. Genomic DNA was taken out of cultured CD4+ T cells by extraction. From the PCR reads, TCRdb called clonotypes with MiXCR, one entry per CDR3 protein. The repertoire holds more than 13,000 distinct CDR3 sequences, with around three quarters as singletons. CDR1 is MNHEY, CDR2 SMNVEV, per germline (reference sequence). Trimming removed 3 bases from V and 2 bases from J; junction bases left unmatched: 7. The CDR3 totals 16 residues. The treatment was: 10-day PBMC culture with coronavirus spike peptide pools or control peptides (ViraFEST assay). On this clonotype: Its cognate antigen is unknown.

This clonotype was obtained from a human donor who had recovered from COVID-19. Material: CD4+ T cells from blood, cultured in vitro. The V and J genes are TRBV27 and TRBJ2-7; 10 positions match TRBD1. Written as DNA, the CDR3 is TGTGCCAGCAGTTTCAGGCCGGGACAGGGGCCCTACGAGCAGTACTTC. Its protein is CASSFRPGQGPYEQYF.